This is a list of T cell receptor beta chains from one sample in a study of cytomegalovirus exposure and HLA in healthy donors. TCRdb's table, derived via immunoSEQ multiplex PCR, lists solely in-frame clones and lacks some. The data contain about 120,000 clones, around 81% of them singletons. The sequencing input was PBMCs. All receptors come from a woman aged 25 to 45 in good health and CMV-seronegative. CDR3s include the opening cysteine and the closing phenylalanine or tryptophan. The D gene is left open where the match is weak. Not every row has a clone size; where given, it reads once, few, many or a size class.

CDR3aa: CASSPRRGLAGFLSYEQYF
CDR3nt: TGTGCCAGCAGTCCCCGGCGGGGACTAGCGGGATTCCTCTCCTACGAGCAGTACTTC
j_gene: TRBJ2-7
d_gene: TRBD2
v_gene: TRBV28
abundance: NA

CDR3aa: CASSLQLAENTGELFF
CDR3nt: TGTGCCAGCAGCTTACAACTAGCGGAGAACACCGGGGAGCTGTTTTTT
j_gene: TRBJ2-2
d_gene: TRBD2
v_gene: TRBV7-2
abundance: NA

CDR3aa: CASSPWGQQETQYF
CDR3nt: TGTGCCAGCAGCCCTTGGGGACAGCAAGAGACCCAGTACTTC
j_gene: TRBJ2-5
d_gene: TRBD1
v_gene: TRBV7-9
abundance: NA

CDR3aa: CASSLATGVQPQHF
CDR3nt: TGTGCCAGCAGCTTAGCTACAGGGGTGCAGCCCCAGCATTTT
j_gene: TRBJ1-5
d_gene: TRBD1
v_gene: TRBV7-9
abundance: NA

CDR3aa: CASRRDRGEAQPQHF
CDR3nt: TGTGCCAGCAGGCGGGACAGGGGAGAAGCTCAGCCCCAGCATTTT
j_gene: TRBJ1-5
d_gene: TRBD1
v_gene: TRBV2
abundance: once

CDR3aa: CAIFRVLSTDTQYF
CDR3nt: TGTGCCATTTTCCGGGTTCTTTCCACAGATACGCAGTATTTT
j_gene: TRBJ2-3
d_gene: NA
v_gene: TRBV27
abundance: NA

CDR3aa: CAWSSGSVETQYF
CDR3nt: TGTGCCTGGAGTTCAGGGTCGGTAGAGACCCAGTACTTC
j_gene: TRBJ2-5
d_gene: NA
v_gene: TRBV30
abundance: NA

CDR3aa: CASSFGQGDGYTF
CDR3nt: TGTGCCAGCAGCTTCGGACAGGGGGATGGCTACACCTTC
j_gene: TRBJ1-2
d_gene: TRBD1
v_gene: TRBV7-3
abundance: NA

CDR3aa: CASSPLYYTGELFF
CDR3nt: TGTGCCAGCAGCCCCCTCTATTACACCGGGGAGCTGTTTTTT
j_gene: TRBJ2-2
d_gene: NA
v_gene: TRBV7-2
abundance: NA

CDR3aa: CASSRDSTVGLVVGYTF
CDR3nt: TGTGCCAGCAGCCGAGACAGTACGGTTGGGTTGGTAGTTGGCTACACCTTC
j_gene: TRBJ1-2
d_gene: NA
v_gene: TRBV5-5
abundance: NA

CDR3aa: CASSSGLALDTQYF
CDR3nt: TGTGCCAGCAGCTCAGGACTAGCGCTAGATACGCAGTATTTT
j_gene: TRBJ2-3
d_gene: TRBD2
v_gene: TRBV7-3
abundance: NA

CDR3aa: CASSPGTTNSDTQYF
CDR3nt: TGTGCCAGCAGCCCCGGGACTACAAATTCAGATACGCAGTATTTT
j_gene: TRBJ2-3
d_gene: TRBD2
v_gene: TRBV14
abundance: NA

CDR3aa: CASSTSGRTHEQYF
CDR3nt: TGTGCCAGCAGTACTAGCGGGAGGACCCACGAGCAGTACTTC
j_gene: TRBJ2-7
d_gene: TRBD2
v_gene: TRBV28
abundance: NA

CDR3aa: CASSLRTGMNTEAFF
CDR3nt: TGCGCCAGCAGCTTGCGTACCGGGATGAACACTGAAGCTTTCTTT
j_gene: TRBJ1-1
d_gene: NA
v_gene: TRBV5-1
abundance: NA

CDR3aa: CASSLGQASNQPQHF
CDR3nt: TGTGCCAGCAGCTTGGGTCAGGCCAGCAATCAGCCCCAGCATTTT
j_gene: TRBJ1-5
d_gene: NA
v_gene: TRBV5-6
abundance: NA

CDR3aa: CASSQDPGQGITDTQYF
CDR3nt: TGCGCCAGCAGCCAAGATCCGGGACAGGGTATTACAGATACGCAGTATTTT
j_gene: TRBJ2-3
d_gene: TRBD1
v_gene: TRBV4-1
abundance: NA

CDR3aa: CASSILTEQFF
CDR3nt: TGTGCCAGTAGTATACTAACTGAGCAGTTCTTC
j_gene: TRBJ2-1
d_gene: NA
v_gene: TRBV19
abundance: NA

CDR3aa: CASSPRGSGMLAKNIQYF
CDR3nt: TGTGCCAGCAGCCCTCGGGGTAGCGGAATGCTAGCCAAAAACATTCAGTACTTC
j_gene: TRBJ2-4
d_gene: NA
v_gene: TRBV7-2
abundance: NA

CDR3aa: CASSTGTVNTEAFF
CDR3nt: TGTGCCAGCAGCACCGGGACAGTGAACACTGAAGCTTTCTTT
j_gene: TRBJ1-1
d_gene: TRBD1
v_gene: TRBV5-6
abundance: once

CDR3aa: CASSGSGSWETQYF
CDR3nt: TGTGCCAGCAGTGGTAGCGGGAGTTGGGAGACCCAGTACTTC
j_gene: TRBJ2-5
d_gene: TRBD2
v_gene: TRBV2
abundance: NA

CDR3aa: CASSSETENTEAFF
CDR3nt: TGTGCCAGCAGCTCCGAGACAGAGAACACTGAAGCTTTCTTT
j_gene: TRBJ1-1
d_gene: NA
v_gene: TRBV7-9
abundance: NA

CDR3aa: CASSIEQGASVTQYF
CDR3nt: TGCGCCAGCAGCATCGAACAGGGGGCGTCGGTGACCCAGTACTTC
j_gene: TRBJ2-5
d_gene: TRBD1
v_gene: TRBV5-1
abundance: NA

CDR3aa: CASSLGSPGMNTEAFF
CDR3nt: TGTGCCAGCAGCTTAGGCAGTCCGGGAATGAACACTGAAGCTTTCTTT
j_gene: TRBJ1-1
d_gene: NA
v_gene: TRBV13
abundance: NA

CDR3aa: CASSQDRQARGYTF
CDR3nt: TGCGCCAGCAGCCAAGACCGCCAAGCGCGGGGCTACACCTTC
j_gene: TRBJ1-2
d_gene: NA
v_gene: TRBV4-3
abundance: NA

CDR3aa: CASSSASVPRRERLYNEQFF
CDR3nt: TGTGCCAGCAGCTCCGCTTCTGTACCTAGGCGCGAGCGGTTATACAATGAGCAGTTCTTC
j_gene: TRBJ2-1
d_gene: NA
v_gene: TRBV7-8
abundance: NA

CDR3aa: CASSDGLAGGPETQYF
CDR3nt: TGTGCCAGCAGTGACGGACTAGCGGGAGGGCCCGAGACCCAGTACTTC
j_gene: TRBJ2-5
d_gene: TRBD2
v_gene: TRBV6-4
abundance: NA

CDR3aa: CASSPSGVVVTQYF
CDR3nt: TGTGCCAGCTCACCATCGGGGGTAGTTGTTACCCAGTACTTC
j_gene: TRBJ2-5
d_gene: NA
v_gene: TRBV18
abundance: NA

CDR3aa: CASSEFQGGEQYF
CDR3nt: TGTGCCAGCAGTGAATTCCAAGGGGGAGAGCAGTACTTC
j_gene: TRBJ2-7
d_gene: NA
v_gene: TRBV25-1
abundance: NA

CDR3aa: CASSLGTSGIRTDTQYF
CDR3nt: TGCGCCAGCAGCTTGGGTACTAGCGGGATCCGCACAGATACGCAGTATTTT
j_gene: TRBJ2-3
d_gene: TRBD2
v_gene: TRBV5-1
abundance: NA

CDR3aa: CASSSEAGTSGLEGDTQYF
CDR3nt: TGTGCCAGCAGTAGCGAAGCCGGGACTAGCGGACTGGAAGGAGATACGCAGTATTTT
j_gene: TRBJ2-3
d_gene: TRBD2
v_gene: TRBV2
abundance: NA

CDR3aa: CASSAVGGFYEQYF
CDR3nt: TGTGCCAGCAGCGCAGTGGGGGGGTTCTACGAGCAGTACTTC
j_gene: TRBJ2-7
d_gene: TRBD2
v_gene: TRBV28
abundance: once

CDR3aa: CASSGIGTSGQETQYF
CDR3nt: TGCGCCAGCAGCGGTATTGGGACTAGCGGACAAGAGACCCAGTACTTC
j_gene: TRBJ2-5
d_gene: TRBD2
v_gene: TRBV5-1
abundance: NA

CDR3aa: CASSLTVAGGKYQETQYF
CDR3nt: TGCGCCAGCAGCCTCACCGTGGCGGGAGGCAAGTACCAAGAGACCCAGTACTTC
j_gene: TRBJ2-5
d_gene: TRBD2
v_gene: TRBV4-3
abundance: NA

CDR3aa: CASSFRRSVPTGEKLFF
CDR3nt: TGTGCCAGCAGTTTTCGGCGTTCCGTGCCGACAGGGGAAAAACTGTTTTTT
j_gene: TRBJ1-4
d_gene: TRBD1
v_gene: TRBV28
abundance: NA

CDR3aa: CASSSGQGRGETQYF
CDR3nt: TGTGCCAGCAGCTCCGGACAGGGAAGAGGAGAGACCCAGTACTTC
j_gene: TRBJ2-5
d_gene: TRBD1
v_gene: TRBV7-9
abundance: NA

CDR3aa: CASSLVGTSGKVEQFF
CDR3nt: TGTGCCAGCAGTTTGGTCGGGACTAGCGGGAAGGTTGAGCAGTTCTTC
j_gene: TRBJ2-1
d_gene: TRBD2
v_gene: TRBV28
abundance: NA

CDR3aa: CASSPNQGTSGANVLTF
CDR3nt: TGTGCCAGCTCACCAAATCAGGGCACCTCTGGGGCCAACGTCCTGACTTTC
j_gene: TRBJ2-6
d_gene: NA
v_gene: TRBV18
abundance: NA

CDR3aa: CASSFGTGVIEAFF
CDR3nt: TGTGCCAGCAGCTTTGGGACAGGGGTCATCGAAGCTTTCTTT
j_gene: TRBJ1-1
d_gene: TRBD1
v_gene: TRBV11-2
abundance: NA

CDR3aa: CASSLLLAGERRSYNEQFF
CDR3nt: TGTGCCAGCAGTTTATTACTAGCCGGGGAGAGGCGTTCCTACAATGAGCAGTTCTTC
j_gene: TRBJ2-1
d_gene: NA
v_gene: TRBV28
abundance: NA